The clone carrying this T cell receptor (beta chain) was seen repeatedly, ten times or more. Its antigen is currently unknown. Specified time point: newly diagnosed GD, antithyroid drugs for less than 3 months. The TCR library was prepared using RNA isolated from PBMCs. Guidelines of the American Thyroid Association were used to diagnose Graves' disease. This specimen comes from a study of regulatory T cells in long-lasting Graves disease. Points from the study as a whole: It was in persistent disease that TRBV28, TRBJ1-2 and TRBJ2-5 were favored. A greater number of public clonotypes (fewer than 3,000) was shared by persistent patients than by new patients (around 960).

Library construction for TCR beta used iRepertoire HTBI primers and Arm-PCR of CDR3 regions. TCRdb re-derived calls from the multiplex PCR reads in MiXCR, one entry per CDR3 protein. The sample has 400,000 to 500,000 distinct CDR3 sequences, less than 15% seen once. CDR3 length: 17 residues. Germline V gene lookup returns CDR1 MDHEN and CDR2 SYDVKM. With 5 bases removed from V and 5 bases from J, the gap between germline ends came to 22 bases. This same sample was also taken into another study, of T cells in Graves' hyperthyroidism and ophthalmopathy. That study reports: HTBI primers were the set used in a first-round RT-PCR of the TCR CDR3.

The sample was peripheral blood mononuclear cells (PBMCs), taken at new diagnosis, from a patient treated with antithyroid drugs. The TCR originated in a woman between 45 and 65 years old with Graves disease. This sequence joins TRBV28 and TRBJ2-1; D might be TRBD2 (6 bases). The chain's CDR3 is CASSGTAGMGGDNEQFF. In DNA, the CDR3 is TGTGCCAGCAGTGGAACCGCGGGCATGGGGGGAGACAATGAGCAGTTCTTC.